This T cell receptor (beta chain) was documented in a study of CD8 T cells in ankylosing spondylitis. Notes on the study in general: Characteristic, it appeared, of ankylosing spondylitis blood was a TCR beta motif of eight highly homologous variants. Reactive arthritis synovial fluid and blood previously showed some of these motif variants.

Germline V gene lookup returns CDR1 LNHDA and CDR2 SQIVND (reference sequence). The CDR3 loop spans 14 amino acids. Between the trimmed V and J ends, which lost 5 bases and 3 bases, there was a span of 14 bases. This clonotype was picked up many times. Its target is unknown. TCRdb analysed the 5' RACE reads with MiXCR anew, one entry per CDR3 protein. Of about 200,000 distinct CDR3 sequences in the sample, approximately 7.4% are singletons; the top ten hold around 14%. The sequenced sample was blood, either unsorted or a sorted T cell fraction (not recorded which). This TCR derives from a male donor with ankylosing spondylitis. The rearrangement uses TRBV19 and TRBJ2-7; no definite D call. The CDR3 loop reads CASSAGSHLYEQYF. The CDR3 DNA is TGTGCCAGTAGTGCCGGCTCACACCTCTACGAGCAGTACTTC.